One sample yielded the 20 T cell receptor beta chains listed below, sequenced in a study of T cell responses to AZD1222 COVID-19 vaccine. Method: immunoSEQ multiplex PCR; TCRdb's copy keeps in-frame clones and lacks some. Of 150,000 to 200,000 clones in the sample, over 80% were seen once. Specimen: peripheral blood, collected on day 0 of AZD1222 vaccination. The receptor source for this set is an adult in good health.

This chain joins TRBV7-8 and TRBJ1-2; possible D gene TRBD1, 6 bases. The CDR3 consists of 15 residues. The ends were cut back, 5 bases at V and 4 bases at J, with 17 bases in the middle. Germline loops: CDR1 SGHVS, CDR2 FQNEAQ. The CDR3 nucleotides read TGTGCCAGCAGCCCGAGGGGGAGGGTGAGCTATGGCTACACCTTC. The encoded protein is CASSPRGRVSYGYTF.

The chain couples TRBV27 to TRBJ1-1; D uncertain. Trimming shortened V by 1 base and J by 0 bases, and 9 bases separated the two germline ends. Germline values: CDR1 MNHEY, CDR2 SMNVEV (reference sequence). The CDR3 runs 15 residues. In nucleotides, the CDR3 is TGTGCCAGCAGTTTATTAACGGGGTTGAACACTGAAGCTTTCTTT. Translated: CASSLLTGLNTEAFF.

The chain combines TRBV3-1 (or the pseudogene TRBV3-2) with TRBJ2-5; D gene uncertain. The ends were cut back, 5 bases at V and 5 bases at J, with 6 bases in the middle. The CDR3 totals 11 residues. Germline V gene lookup returns CDR1 LGHDT and CDR2 YNNKEL (reference sequence). This CDR3 reads CASSYRETQYF. The DNA of the CDR3 is TGTGCCAGCAGCTATAGGGAGACCCAGTACTTC.

For the CDR3, the DNA is TGTGCCAGCTCGGTCGGATCGAACACTGAAGCTTTCTTT. Residues: CASSVGSNTEAFF. The chain couples TRBV7-9 to TRBJ1-1; D uncertain. The V and J ends lost 8 bases and 1 base respectively, with 11 bases between them. Germline CDR1 reads SEHNR; CDR2 reads FQNEAQ (reference sequence). The CDR3 runs 13 residues.

The genes are TRBV7-9 and TRBJ1-2; no clear D. V was cut by 3 bases and J by 2 bases, with 10 bases left in between. Germline V gene lookup returns CDR1 SEHNR and CDR2 FQNEAQ (reference sequence). The CDR3 covers 14 residues. The CDR3 protein is CASSFRSGNYGYTF. The DNA for the CDR3 is TGTGCCAGCAGCTTTCGGTCGGGGAACTATGGCTACACCTTC.

This chain uses TRBV18 with TRBJ1-5, with 11 bases fitting TRBD1. This CDR3 comprises 16 residues. V was clipped by 1 base and J by 2 bases; unmatched bases: 1. Per germline, CDR1 KGHSH and CDR2 LQKENI. The CDR3 DNA reads TGTGCCAGCTCACCACAGGGACAGGGGGGCAATCAGCCCCAGCATTTT. It yields the protein CASSPQGQGGNQPQHF.

This clone was found a few times. V usage is TRBV7-9 and J usage is TRBJ2-7, with D perhaps assigned TRBD1 or TRBD2 (5 bases each). This CDR3 region has 13 residues. Trimming removed 1 base at V and 4 bases at J, with 8 bases between. Germline V gene sequence: CDR1 SEHNR, CDR2 FQNEAQ (reference sequence). The CDR3 bases are TGTGCCAGCAGCTTAGGGTGGGGGTACGAGCAGTACTTC. Protein product: CASSLGWGYEQYF.

CDR3 sequence: CASSTPTGGNTGELFF. The CDR3 nucleotides read TGTGCCAGCAGTACTCCGACAGGAGGGAACACCGGGGAGCTGTTTTTT. This chain connects TRBV27 to TRBJ2-2; the D gene is possibly TRBD1 (6 bases). Per the germline V gene, CDR1 is MNHEY and CDR2 is SMNVEV (reference sequence). The ends were cut back, 5 bases at V and 1 base at J, with 14 bases in the middle. The CDR3 loop spans 16 amino acids.

This rearrangement joins TRBV5-1 to TRBJ1-2; D is unresolved. CDR3 length: 15 residues. V was shortened by 5 bases and J by 4 bases, with 18 bases between the two germline ends. Germline V gene lookup returns CDR1 SGHRS and CDR2 YFSETQ. The CDR3 spells CASSPQAGGSYGYTF. The DNA for the CDR3 is TGCGCCAGCAGTCCCCAGGCAGGAGGTAGCTATGGCTACACCTTC.

The V and J genes are TRBV6-1 and TRBJ2-7; 7 bases match TRBD2. The germline V gene encodes CDR1 MNHNS and CDR2 SASEGT. Trimming at V came to 3 bases and at J to 6 bases, leaving 5 bases not matched to a gene. CDR3 length: 13 residues. The CDR3 region is CASSEGGAVEQYV. The CDR3 nucleotides are TGTGCCAGCAGTGAGGGAGGGGCCGTCGAGCAGTACGTC.

The chain carries TRBV28 and TRBJ1-2; weak D call: TRBD1 (6 bases). V was cut by 5 bases and J by 5 bases, with 15 bases left in between. The V gene's germline CDR1 is MDHEN and CDR2 SYDVKM. The CDR3 runs 14 residues. This CDR3 reads CASSSPGARYGYTF. The CDR3 bases are TGTGCCAGCAGTAGTCCAGGGGCGCGGTATGGCTACACCTTC.

The chain recombines TRBV30 with TRBJ2-3; no clear D gene. The CDR3 has 14 residues. Trimming stripped 0 bases from V and 6 bases from J, with 13 bases between. The germline gives CDR1 GTSNPN, CDR2 SVGIG (reference sequence). CDR3 residues: CAWSVGFESDTQYF. The CDR3 DNA follows: TGTGCCTGGAGTGTAGGCTTCGAATCGGATACGCAGTATTTT.

The V gene is TRBV12-3 or TRBV12-4, the J gene TRBJ2-7; 7 bases are a match to TRBD1. Losses at the gene ends were 5 bases for V and 6 bases for J; bases not matched to a gene: 4. The CDR3 is made up of 12 amino acids. CDR3 loop: CASSQTGSEQYF. As DNA, the CDR3 is TGTGCCAGCAGTCAGACAGGGAGCGAGCAGTACTTC.

The V call is TRBV2, the J call TRBJ2-7, with TRBD1 as a possible D gene (5 bases). Trimming left V 8 bases short and J 3 bases short, with 11 bases between. Germline CDR1 is SNHLY and CDR2 is FYNNEI. The CDR3 loop spans 12 amino acids. The CDR3 loop reads CASSRESYEQYF. The CDR3 DNA follows: TGTGCCAGCTCCAGGGAAAGCTACGAGCAGTACTTC.

The V and J genes are TRBV27 and TRBJ1-2; D is undetermined. The CDR3 length is 13 residues. Per germline, CDR1 MNHEY and CDR2 SMNVEV (reference sequence). V was clipped by 6 bases and J by 1 base, with 9 bases between them. The chain's CDR3 is CASSGGFNYGYTF. In nucleotides, the CDR3 is TGTGCCAGCAGCGGCGGCTTTAACTATGGCTACACCTTC.

The chain has TRBV27 and TRBJ1-2; no clear D gene. Trimming took 7 bases from V and 4 from J, leaving 13 bases between them. The germline V gene has CDR1 MNHEY and CDR2 SMNVEV (reference sequence). This CDR3 region has 13 residues. The CDR3 region is CASKMKAFYGYTF. The CDR3 coding sequence is TGTGCCAGCAAAATGAAGGCCTTCTATGGCTACACCTTC.

The chain links TRBV18 to TRBJ1-2; 9 positions agree with TRBD1. The germline CDR1 and CDR2 sequences are KGHSH and LQKENI. The CDR3 spans 16 residues. J was trimmed by 8 bases and V by 5 bases; bases with no gene match: 15. The CDR3: CASSTSGTGFVGGYTF. The CDR3, as DNA: TGTGCCAGCTCAACCAGCGGGACAGGGTTTGTCGGCGGCTACACCTTC. The complete variable domain, with remaining parts taken from reference TRBV18 and TRBJ1-2, reads NAGVMQNPRHLVRRRGQEARLRCSPMKGHSHVYWYRQLPEEGLKFMVYLQKENIIDESGMPKERFSAEFPKEGPSILRIQQVVRGDSAAYFCASSTSGTGFVGGYTFGSGTRLTVV.

The V call is TRBV4-2, the J call TRBJ1-2; D not certain. Germline-derived CDR1 and CDR2 are LGHNA and YNFKEQ. The CDR3 covers 12 residues. Trimming removed 2 bases from V and 7 bases from J, with 8 bases in between. The CDR3 sequence: CASSQSGPGYTF. The CDR3 DNA reads TGTGCCAGCAGCCAAAGCGGTCCTGGCTACACCTTC.

J is TRBJ1-6 and V is TRBV7-9; D possibly corresponds to TRBD1 (5 bases). Trimming left V 5 bases short and J 9 bases short, with 11 bases between. Germline V lookup: CDR1 SEHNR, CDR2 FQNEAQ (reference sequence). The CDR3 has 13 residues. The CDR3 bases are TGTGCCAGCAGCCAGGGTGAAGGTTCACCCCTCCACTTT. This gives the protein CASSQGEGSPLHF.

This clone has only one observation. The gene calls are TRBV19 and TRBJ2-3, with TRBD1 identical over 9 bases. This CDR3 contains 14 residues. V was pared by 5 bases and J by 5 bases, with 5 bases of the junction left unmatched. The germline CDR1 and CDR2 sequences are LNHDA and SQIVND (reference sequence). In DNA form, the CDR3 reads TGTGCCAGTAGTTCGGGACAGGGTGTAGATACGCAGTATTTT. It codes for CASSSGQGVDTQYF.